This T cell receptor (beta chain) stems from a study of T cell repertoires in cytomegalovirus infection. Germline values: CDR1 LGHDT, CDR2 YNNKEL (reference sequence). The CDR3 sequence is 15 residues long. V lost 5 bases to trimming and J lost 6 bases; unmatched junction nucleotides: 8. MiXCR, run by TCRdb on the reads, gives a single entry per CDR3 protein. The sample yields about 330,000 distinct CDR3 sequences, about 32% seen once. Details on this clonotype: What it binds is not known.

This material consisted of cultured PBMCs, taken from culture after CMV antigen stimulation. The clonotype originates from a human donor in good health (CMV status not recorded). Some clones in this sample may be carry-over from other donors' samples. The chain combines TRBV3-1 with TRBJ2-1, with 9 bases matching TRBD2. Written as DNA, the CDR3 is TGTGCCAGCAGCACCGGGACTAGCATTTCCAATGAGCAGTTCTTC. Its protein product is CASSTGTSISNEQFF.